This note documents a single TCR beta chain sequence. This sample is drawn from a study of CD8 T cells in Susac syndrome. Relapsing-remitting disease, either stable or active, was present in the multiple sclerosis controls, who were treatment-naive patients. The TEMRA cells underwent FACS enrichment, while the CD8+ and CD4+ T cells underwent negative isolation. The CDR3 has 16 residues. CDR1 is LGHDT, CDR2 YNNKEL, per germline (reference sequence). Trimming took 4 bases from V and 2 from J, leaving 18 bases between them. Random hexamers were used to reverse transcribe an amount of roughly 0.5 to 1 ug RNA. TCRdb re-analysed the immunoSEQ multiplex PCR reads in MiXCR, keeping a single row per CDR3 protein. Altogether about 180,000 distinct CDR3 sequences are present, roughly 95% being singletons, with the ten largest covering 0.093%.

Sequences were obtained from CD4+ T cells from PBMCs. This sequence joins TRBV3-1 and TRBJ2-7, with D perhaps assigned TRBD1 or TRBD2 (5 bases each). The sequence came from a human donor with multiple sclerosis. CDR3 protein: CASSLGRGKGTYEQYF. DNA of the CDR3: TGTGCCAGCAGCCTCGGACGGGGTAAGGGGACCTACGAGCAGTACTTC.